A single T cell receptor beta chain is shown here with its context. The CDR3 runs to 11 residues. V was pared by 3 bases and J by 6 bases, with 4 bases between. The germline CDR1 and CDR2 sequences are LGHDT and YNNKEL (reference sequence). This record belongs to a study of blood T cell repertoires in COVID-19. The overall study: Specimens from acute and convalescent COVID-19 originated in the United States, Italy and Spain. In each case, the material was cDNA or gDNA derived from T cells, B-cell-depleted T cells, or PBMCs.

Per the original methods: Amplification from reference gene primers served as the basis for estimated nucleated cell counts. Generated by immunoSEQ multiplex PCR, the TCRdb table keeps only in-frame clones and is missing some. That table is the source of V, J and clone size, and D and trimming were worked out from the DNA. The table records 100,000 to 150,000 clones, roughly 90% of them present only once. The receptor's source is a man in his fifties with acute or convalescent COVID-19. The sample consisted of peripheral blood. The rearrangement uses TRBV3-1 (or the pseudogene TRBV3-2) and TRBJ2-3; the D is unclear. The CDR3 DNA is TGTGCCAGCAGCCAGCGCGATACGCAGTATTTT. This gives the protein CASSQRDTQYF.